These T cell receptor beta chains were read from a single sample in a study of shared clonotypes between healthy human individuals. Sequenced by immunoSEQ multiplex PCR; TCRdb stores in-frame clones only, minus some. There are around 2.5 million clones in the sample; under 95% occur only once, and more than 0.35% lies in the top ten. Material for sequencing was naive CD4+ T cells from PBMCs. The receptor set was obtained from a man aged 18 to 30 in good health. Some clones in this sample may be carry-over from other donors' samples. Both conserved end residues are part of each CDR3. Fields, in order: V gene, J gene, clone size, D gene, CDR3 DNA, CDR3 protein. A D gene is named only where the DNA matches it firmly. Size values are once, few and many counts, or a class for expanded clones, and some rows have none.

TRBV19	TRBJ2-5	NA	NA	TGTGCCAGTAAGGATAGGGGAGCAGGGAGTCTCCTAGGGACCCAGTACTTC	CASKDRGAGSLLGTQYF
TRBV27	TRBJ1-2	NA	NA	TGTGCCAGCAGCTTTAATTCGGTGACATTGACGGGAGGCTACACCTTC	CASSFNSVTLTGGYTF
TRBV27	TRBJ2-7	NA	NA	TGTGCCAGCAGTTTATTCAGGAGCTCCTACGAGCAGTACTTC	CASSLFRSSYEQYF
TRBV28	TRBJ1-2	NA	NA	TGTGCCAGCACGTCGGGGGCACCCTATGGCTACACCTTC	CASTSGAPYGYTF
TRBV6-5	TRBJ1-2	NA	TRBD1	TGTGCCAGCAGTTACGCGGACAGGGGGCCTTATGGCTACACCTTC	CASSYADRGPYGYTF
TRBV19	TRBJ1-1	NA	TRBD1	TGTGCCAGTAGTAAAGGACAGGGGCCGGCGAGGAACACTGAAGCTTTCTTT	CASSKGQGPARNTEAFF
TRBV28	TRBJ2-7	NA	TRBD1	TGTGCCAGTAAAATAGGGACAGCAACCTACGAGCAGTACTTC	CASKIGTATYEQYF
TRBV19	TRBJ2-2	NA	NA	TGTGCCAGTAGCCAACGAACAGGGTCCACCGGGGAGCTGTTTTTT	CASSQRTGSTGELFF
TRBV19	TRBJ1-5	NA	NA	TGTGCCAGTAGTCATAGCAATCAGCCCCAGCATTTT	CASSHSNQPQHF
TRBV5-8	TRBJ2-7	NA	TRBD1	TGTGCCAGCAGCTTGTGGACAGGCTACTACGAGCAGTACTTC	CASSLWTGYYEQYF
TRBV7-9	TRBJ2-7	NA	NA	TGTGCCAGCAGCCCCTACACAGGGTTGGTCCCTGAGCAGTACTTC	CASSPYTGLVPEQYF
TRBV5-4	TRBJ2-1	NA	NA	TGTGCCAGCAGCTACTCTAGCGCCGAGCAGTTCTTC	CASSYSSAEQFF
TRBV10-3	TRBJ2-3	NA	NA	TGTGCCATCACTTCGAGTCTAAGCACAGATACGCAGTATTTT	CAITSSLSTDTQYF
TRBV9	TRBJ1-1	NA	NA	TGTGCCAGCAGTTCCACAGTTGCCGTAACTGAAGCTTTCTTT	CASSSTVAVTEAFF
TRBV10-1	TRBJ2-7	NA	NA	TGCGCCAGCAGTGGGGGACTGGTAGGCGAGCAGTACTTC	CASSGGLVGEQYF
TRBV7-8	TRBJ2-7	NA	TRBD1	TGTGCCAGCAGCTTAGGGGGGACAGGAAAGTTGTTCTACGAGCAGTACTTC	CASSLGGTGKLFYEQYF
TRBV19	TRBJ2-5	NA	TRBD1	TGTGCCAGTAGTATCATGACAGGGAACCAAGAGACCCAGTACTTC	CASSIMTGNQETQYF
TRBV11-2	TRBJ2-2	NA	NA	TGTGCCAGCAGCTTAGGTACCGGGACCGGGGAGCTGTTTTTT	CASSLGTGTGELFF
TRBV5-6	TRBJ1-6	NA	NA	TGTGCCAGCAGCTTGTTTGCAGGGGTTGGCTCACCCCTCCACTTT	CASSLFAGVGSPLHF
TRBV6-6	TRBJ1-6	NA	NA	TGTGCCAGCAGTTACTCCTCAAATTCACCCCTCCACTTT	CASSYSSNSPLHF
TRBV19	TRBJ2-1	few	NA	TGTGCCAGTAGTAAGGGCAATGAGCAGTTCTTC	CASSKGNEQFF
TRBV27	TRBJ2-2	NA	NA	TGTGCCAGCAGACAGACCCGCACCGGGGAGCTGTTTTTT	CASRQTRTGELFF
TRBV2	TRBJ2-5	NA	NA	TGTGCCAGCAGTGTAGAGGGATTATTGGAGACCCAGTACTTC	CASSVEGLLETQYF
TRBV5-1	TRBJ2-1	NA	NA	TGCGCCAGCAGCTTGGTGGTGGAGAGGGGTGAGCAGTTCTTC	CASSLVVERGEQFF
TRBV5-1	TRBJ2-1	NA	NA	TGCGCCAGCAGCTTGGTGGGTGGACCAAACAATGAGCAGTTCTTC	CASSLVGGPNNEQFF
TRBV28	TRBJ2-1	NA	TRBD2	TGTGCCAGCATACTAGCGGGAGGTTACAATGAGCAGTTCTTC	CASILAGGYNEQFF
TRBV21-1	TRBJ1-1	NA	NA	TGTGCCAGCAGCCCCACTTCAGGGACAGGGTTGAGGGACACTGAAGCTTTCTTT	CASSPTSGTGLRDTEAFF
TRBV14	TRBJ2-7	NA	NA	TGTGCCAGCAGCCAGGGGCTATACTACGAGCAGTACTTC	CASSQGLYYEQYF
TRBV14	TRBJ2-3	NA	TRBD2	TGTGCCAGCAGCCCTTTAGCGGGAGGCCTCACAGATACGCAGTATTTT	CASSPLAGGLTDTQYF
TRBV28	TRBJ2-1	NA	NA	TGTGCCAGCAGGCTAACAGGGCGCGAGCAGTTCTTC	CASRLTGREQFF
TRBV6-1	TRBJ2-1	once	TRBD2	TGTGCCAGCAGTGAAAGCTCCGGGCTAGCGGGCCTACTATCGCTTTCCTACAATGAGCAGTTCTTC	CASSESSGLAGLLSLSYNEQFF
TRBV11-2	TRBJ2-2	NA	NA	TGTGCCAGCAGCTTATTACGGAGAGGCCCCGGGGAGCTGTTTTTT	CASSLLRRGPGELFF
TRBV7-3	TRBJ2-5	NA	NA	TGTGCCAGCAGCCGCGGCACGGACGAGCGAGAGACCCAGTACTTC	CASSRGTDERETQYF
TRBV7-2	TRBJ2-3	NA	NA	TGTGCCAGCCACAAAGATTCGGCAGATACGCAGTATTTT	CASHKDSADTQYF
TRBV10-1	TRBJ2-7	NA	NA	TGCGCCAGCAGTGAGGTCCCATACGAGCAGTACTTC	CASSEVPYEQYF
TRBV28	TRBJ1-2	NA	NA	TGTGCCAGCAGTTCCTACCCGGACGTCACTAACTATGGCTACACCTTC	CASSSYPDVTNYGYTF
TRBV7-9	TRBJ2-5	NA	NA	TGTGCCAGCAGCTTGGAGGCCGGGACAGAGACCCAGTACTTC	CASSLEAGTETQYF